The 10 T cell receptor beta chains in this list originate from one sample, sequenced in a study of hypomethylating agent response in myelodysplastic syndrome (dated by TCRdb to 2020 to 2022). The library relied on the immunoSEQ multiplex PCR assay. TCRdb mirrors the immuneACCESS table, restricted to in-frame sequences. Some clones are absent from its copies; in checked studies, under half trace to an unresolved V gene, and the reason for the others is unknown. The sample table shows about 6,000 clones, and less than 90% are seen once. Under 14% of the sample goes to the ten largest clones. Sequencing used bone marrow, obtained before or after starting hypomethylating agent treatment for myelodysplastic syndrome (not recorded which). The source of these receptors is a human donor with myelodysplastic syndrome.

The CDR3 region is CASSRIGGRETQYF. The CDR3 DNA sequence: TGTGCCAGCAGCCGCATCGGGGGCAGGGAGACCCAGTACTTC. V is TRBV14 and J is TRBJ2-5; D possibly matches TRBD1 or TRBD2 (6 bases each). Trimming shortened V by 4 bases and J by 5 bases, and 14 bases separated the two germline ends. Germline V gene data show CDR1 as SGHDN and CDR2 as FVKESK. The CDR3 length is 14 residues.

The genes are TRBV6-5 and TRBJ2-5, with 10 bases identical to TRBD2. V shed 7 bases, J shed 6 bases, and the junction held 5 bases outside the gene matches. The germline V gene encodes CDR1 MNHEY and CDR2 SVGAGI. CDR3 length: 13 residues. The CDR3 region is CASTPAGGKTQYF. The CDR3 DNA sequence: TGTGCCAGCACCCCAGCGGGGGGGAAGACCCAGTACTTC.

The genes are TRBV18 and TRBJ2-5; no clear D. Per the germline V gene, CDR1 is KGHSH and CDR2 is LQKENI. The CDR3 extends over 14 amino acids. Deletions cut 0 bases from V and 5 bases from J, with 10 bases between. The CDR3 protein is CASSPPTGRETQYF. The DNA of the CDR3 is TGTGCCAGCTCACCACCGACTGGGCGGGAGACCCAGTACTTC.

J is TRBJ1-2 and V is TRBV5-4, with D unclear. The CDR3 consists of 12 residues. Germline CDR1 SGHNT, CDR2 YYREEE (reference sequence). The V end lost 0 bases, the J end lost 3 bases, and 3 bases lay between the germline ends. The CDR3 reads CASSLAHYGYTF. The DNA for the CDR3 is TGTGCCAGCAGCTTGGCCCACTATGGCTACACCTTC.

The chain recombines TRBV7-3 with TRBJ2-7, with 8 nucleotides matching TRBD1. Germline assignment: CDR1 SGHTA and CDR2 FQGTGA. The CDR3 consists of 13 residues. Germline trimming cut 0 bases from V and 5 bases from J; bases unmatched to any gene: 0. The CDR3, as DNA: TGTGCCAGCAGCTTAACACAGGGGGACGAGCAGTACTTC. It translates to CASSLTQGDEQYF.

CDR3 coding DNA: TGTGCCAGCAGCACAGGGACTGTTTACCTCCACTTT. Translation: CASSTGTVYLHF. The rearrangement links TRBV7-2 to TRBJ1-6; D perhaps matches TRBD1 (6 bases). The V and J ends lost 5 bases and 15 bases respectively, with 14 bases between them. The CDR3 loop spans 12 amino acids. Germline V gene data show CDR1 as SGHTA and CDR2 as FQGNSA.

This chain's CDR3 is CASSTLGGSNTEAFF. CDR3 coding DNA: TGTGCCAGCAGTACCTTGGGGGGGTCGAACACTGAAGCTTTCTTT. This chain joins TRBV6-6 and TRBJ1-1; TRBD1 is a possible D gene (5 bases). The V end was cut by 5 bases, the J end by 1 base, with 14 bases between. Germline V gene lookup returns CDR1 MNHNY and CDR2 SVGAGI (reference sequence). The CDR3 has 15 amino acids.

This clone was observed a single time. This sequence joins TRBV5-6 and TRBJ1-1; 12 bases fit TRBD1. V lost 3 bases and J lost 0; bases outside the gene matches: 9. Looked up from germline, CDR1 is SGHDT and CDR2 is YYEEEE. CDR3 length equals 18 residues. This CDR3 reads CASSWDGTGGYLNTEAFF. CDR3 DNA: TGTGCCAGCAGCTGGGACGGGACAGGGGGCTATTTGAACACTGAAGCTTTCTTT.

The chain recombines TRBV5-1 with TRBJ2-1; 12 positions match TRBD2. The length of the CDR3 is 15 residues. The V gene's germline CDR1 is SGHRS and CDR2 YFSETQ. Trimming cost V 9 bases and J 5 bases; bases outside gene matches: 9. CDR3 sequence (DNA): TGCGCCACCAACAGACTAGCGGGGGTACACAATGAGCAGTTCTTC. Its translation is CATNRLAGVHNEQFF.

The DNA for the CDR3 is TGTGCCAGCAGCTTAGGGGGTGGGGTGAACGAGCAGTACTTC. This sequence encodes CASSLGGGVNEQYF. This chain links TRBV7-6 with TRBJ2-7; D is undetermined. The CDR3 length is 14 residues. CDR1 SGHVS and CDR2 FNYEAQ come from the germline V gene. The V gene lost 1 base and the J gene lost 5 bases, with 12 bases spanning the gap.